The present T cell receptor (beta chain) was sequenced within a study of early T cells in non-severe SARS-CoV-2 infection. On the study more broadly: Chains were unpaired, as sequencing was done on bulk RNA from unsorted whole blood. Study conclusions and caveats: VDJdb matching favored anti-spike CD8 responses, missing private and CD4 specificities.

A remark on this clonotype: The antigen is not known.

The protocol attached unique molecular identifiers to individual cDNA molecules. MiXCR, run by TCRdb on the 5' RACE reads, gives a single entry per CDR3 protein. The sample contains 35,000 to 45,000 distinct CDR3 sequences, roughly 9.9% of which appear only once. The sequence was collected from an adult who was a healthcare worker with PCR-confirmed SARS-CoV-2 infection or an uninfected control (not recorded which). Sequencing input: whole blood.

The CDR3 DNA follows: TGCAGCGTTGAAGCGACAGGCACAGATACGCAGTATTTT. Its protein product is CSVEATGTDTQYF. The chain uses TRBV29-1 and TRBJ2-3, with D possibly being TRBD1 (5 bases). The CDR3 is made up of 13 amino acids. Germline CDR1 is SQVTM and CDR2 is ANQGSEA. The V gene lost 1 base and the J gene lost 1 base, with 6 bases spanning the gap.